This T cell receptor beta chain comes out of a study of blood T cell repertoires in COVID-19. In the study overall: From T cells, B-cell-depleted T cells, or PBMCs came the material, which was cDNA or gDNA.

This CDR3 spans 17 amino acids. V was pared by 2 bases and J by 5 bases, with 5 bases of the junction left unmatched. CDR1 and CDR2 (germline): SGHRS, YFSETQ. Sequencing was performed with immunoSEQ multiplex PCR; in TCRdb, only in-frame clones are kept and a portion is missing. The sample has roughly 150,000 clones, roughly 84% seen once. Followed longitudinally, the Seattle patients had been enrolled during active infection. The rearrangement joins TRBV5-1 to TRBJ2-2, with 14 bases aligning to TRBD2. The sample consisted of peripheral blood. This receptor was taken from a woman in her 50s with COVID-19, enrolled during active disease. DNA for the CDR3: TGCGCCAGCAGCTTACTAGGGACTAGCGGGGGAACCGGGGAGCTGTTTTTT. Protein product: CASSLLGTSGGTGELFF.